This T cell receptor beta chain was captured by sequencing in a study of blood T cell repertoires in COVID-19. For the study at large: PBMCs, B-cell-depleted T cells, or T cells provided the cDNA or gDNA that made up the material.

With 0 bases clipped from V and 4 bases from J, the junction kept 8 bases outside the gene matches. The CDR3 has 16 residues. Germline V gene lookup returns CDR1 SGDLS and CDR2 YYNGEE. In the study's own analysis: Reference gene primer amplification yielded estimated nucleated cell counts. Using immunoSEQ multiplex PCR, the repertoire was profiled, and TCRdb retains in-frame clones only, with some absent. That table gives V, J and clone size, and the DNA gave D and trimming. The sample yields 55,000 to 90,000 clones, about 89% seen once. The gene calls are TRBV9 and TRBJ1-1, with 8 bases fitting TRBD1. The TCR was taken from a woman aged 55-70 years with acute or convalescent COVID-19. Sequencing was done on a sample of peripheral blood. CDR3 coding DNA: TGTGCCAGCAGCGTAGGCCAGGGGGCAGGGAGCACTGAAGCTTTCTTT. Protein: CASSVGQGAGSTEAFF.